This T cell receptor (beta chain) was sequenced in a study of T-cell reconstitution after alpha-beta-depleted transplantation in children. In this sample, this clonotype turned up a few times. The CDR3 runs 13 residues. The V end lost 4 bases, the J end lost 0 bases, and 6 bases lay between the germline ends. The library targeted TCRbeta and was prepared with unique molecular identifiers. TCRdb independently ran MiXCR on the PCR reads; one entry per CDR3 protein. Of about 360,000 distinct CDR3 sequences in the sample, more than 10% were seen once. The rearrangement uses TRBV12-3 or TRBV12-4 and TRBJ2-5; D is unclear. The clonotype comes from a human donor who donated a stem cell graft to a child with Fanconi anemia. The input for sequencing was PBMCs, taken from the stem cell graft. Here the CDR3 DNA reads TGTGCCAGCAGTTATCCAGACCAAGAGACCCAGTACTTC. This translates into CASSYPDQETQYF.